One and the same sample provided the 2 T cell receptor beta chains below, sequenced in a study of regulatory T cells in long-lasting Graves disease. Time point reported: newly diagnosed GD, antithyroid drugs for less than 3 months. Extracted PBMC RNA gave rise to the TCR library. With iRepertoire HTBI primers and Arm-PCR of CDR3 regions, TCR beta libraries were built. TCRdb recomputed calls from the multiplex PCR reads with MiXCR, one row per CDR3 protein. The table includes about 430,000 distinct CDR3 sequences, 15% detected once. These data were also filed under a second study, of T cells in Graves' hyperthyroidism and ophthalmopathy.

The sample here was peripheral blood mononuclear cells (PBMCs), taken at new diagnosis, from a patient treated with antithyroid drugs. Every receptor here comes from a woman in her forties with Graves disease.

In this sample, this clonotype turned up many times. The chain links TRBV12-3 or TRBV12-4 to TRBJ1-3, with D uncertain. V gave up 7 bases and J gave up 10 bases, with 23 bases separating them. CDR3 size: 15 residues. The CDR3 bases are TGTGCCAGCACCTCTACGGGCACGGCGCCGGGGACCATATATTTT. This encodes CASTSTGTAPGTIYF.

The CDR3 DNA follows: TGTGCCAGCAGCGTAGATGGGGGACGCGGAGCTTTCTTT. Translation: CASSVDGGRGAFF. The V gene is TRBV9, the J gene TRBJ1-1; a possible D gene is TRBD1 (5 bases). Germline CDR1 and CDR2: SGDLS and YYNGEE. CDR3 size: 13 residues. The germline V and J ends were trimmed by 0 bases and 10 bases, with 13 bases remaining between them.